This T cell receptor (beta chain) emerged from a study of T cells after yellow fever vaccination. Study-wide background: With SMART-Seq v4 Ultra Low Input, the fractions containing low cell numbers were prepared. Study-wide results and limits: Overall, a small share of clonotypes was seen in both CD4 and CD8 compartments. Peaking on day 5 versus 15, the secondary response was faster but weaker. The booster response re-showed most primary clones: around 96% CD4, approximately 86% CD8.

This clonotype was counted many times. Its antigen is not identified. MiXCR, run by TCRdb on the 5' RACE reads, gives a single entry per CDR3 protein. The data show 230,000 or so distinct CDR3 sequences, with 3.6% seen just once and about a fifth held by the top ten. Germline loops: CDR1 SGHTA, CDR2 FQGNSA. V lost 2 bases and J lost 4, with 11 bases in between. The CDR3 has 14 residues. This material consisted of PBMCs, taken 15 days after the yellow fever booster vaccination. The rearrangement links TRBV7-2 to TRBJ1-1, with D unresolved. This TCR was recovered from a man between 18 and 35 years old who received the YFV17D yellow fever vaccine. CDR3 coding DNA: TGTGCCAGCAGCTTACGGGGTGCGAGCACTGAAGCTTTCTTT. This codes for CASSLRGASTEAFF.